This record concerns one T cell receptor beta chain sequence. Antigen specificity is unknown. The entry originates in a study of T cell responses to AZD1222 COVID-19 vaccine. Whole-study results and caveats: Donors were chiefly white British, with a greater number of females, and clonal diversity was perhaps underestimated.

Germline CDR1 KGHDR, CDR2 SFDVKD. The CDR3 totals 13 residues. V gave up 5 bases and J gave up 0 bases, with 6 bases separating them. Profiled with immunoSEQ multiplex PCR; TCRdb holds only in-frame clones, not every one. The sample lists some 97,000 clones; about 88% were seen once. This rearrangement joins TRBV24-1 to TRBJ1-2, with a tentative D call TRBD1 (5 bases). The receptor was derived from an adult in good health. The sequenced sample was peripheral blood, obtained on day 0 of AZD1222 vaccination. Written as DNA, the CDR3 is TGTGCCACCAGTGTACAGGCTAACTATGGCTACACCTTC. Translating it yields CATSVQANYGYTF.